Listed below are T cell receptor beta chains from one sample, sequenced in a study of blood T cell repertoires in COVID-19. Method: immunoSEQ multiplex PCR; TCRdb's copy keeps in-frame clones and lacks some. Of roughly 340,000 clones listed, 85% to 90% are singletons. The sequenced material came from peripheral blood. Receptor source: a woman between 65 and 79 years old with COVID-19, enrolled during active disease. Both conserved end residues are part of each CDR3. The D gene is left open where the match is weak. Clone size is stated in some rows and not others, as once, few, many or a class when expanded.

j_call,d_call,clone_size,v_call,cdr3_aa,cdr3_nt
TRBJ1-5,TRBD1,.,TRBV5-1,CASSLAGTGMEPQHF,TGCGCCAGCAGCTTGGCCGGGACAGGGATGGAGCCCCAGCATTTT
TRBJ1-2,.,.,TRBV6-5,CASSRGGIGGGYTF,TGTGCCAGCAGCCGCGGCGGAATCGGCGGTGGCTACACCTTC
TRBJ2-7,TRBD2,once,TRBV3-1/TRBV3-2,CASSQDKRGSPYEQYF,TGTGCCAGCAGCCAAGATAAGCGGGGGAGCCCCTACGAGCAGTACTTC
TRBJ1-6,.,.,TRBV7-6,CASSLGAGDSPLHF,TGTGCCAGCAGCTTAGGGGCAGGGGATTCACCCCTCCACTTT
TRBJ2-1,TRBD2,.,TRBV18,CASSPSSGSSYNEQFF,TGTGCCAGCTCCCCAAGTAGCGGGAGCTCCTACAATGAGCAGTTCTTC
TRBJ2-1,TRBD1,.,TRBV24-1,CATSDKGSGQGGNEQFF,TGTGCCACCAGTGATAAGGGTTCGGGACAGGGCGGCAATGAGCAGTTCTTC
TRBJ1-1,.,.,TRBV3-1/TRBV3-2,CASSQRREAFF,TGTGCCAGCAGCCAAAGGCGGGAAGCTTTCTTT
TRBJ1-5,.,.,TRBV6-5,CASRGVSNQPQHF,TGTGCCAGCCGCGGGGTAAGCAATCAGCCCCAGCATTTT
TRBJ2-6,.,.,TRBV7-3,CASSLIDSSGANVLTF,TGTGCCAGCAGCTTAATCGATAGCTCTGGGGCCAACGTCCTGACTTTC
TRBJ2-5,.,.,TRBV5-1,CASSGGPETQYF,TGCGCCAGCAGCGGCGGGCCGGAGACCCAGTACTTC
TRBJ2-5,.,.,TRBV7-2,CASSWGRQETQYF,TGTGCCAGCAGTTGGGGGCGGCAAGAGACCCAGTACTTC
TRBJ1-1,TRBD1,.,TRBV3-1/TRBV3-2,CASSQEAGGMNTEAFF,TGTGCCAGCAGCCAAGAAGCAGGGGGTATGAACACTGAAGCTTTCTTT
TRBJ1-2,TRBD1,.,TRBV18,CASSRQGAFDGYTF,TGTGCCAGCTCGCGACAGGGGGCGTTTGATGGCTACACCTTC
TRBJ1-3,.,.,TRBV13,CASSFTGSGNTIYF,TGTGCCAGCAGCTTCACAGGTTCTGGAAACACCATATATTTT
TRBJ2-4,TRBD2,.,TRBV19,CASSIPGLVKNIQYF,TGTGCCAGTAGTATCCCGGGACTAGTTAAAAACATTCAGTACTTC
TRBJ2-7,TRBD2,.,TRBV10-2,CASSESKASGYYEQYF,TGCGCCAGCAGTGAGTCGAAAGCTAGCGGATACTACGAGCAGTACTTC
TRBJ1-1,.,once,TRBV21-1,CASIPAAGVSEAFF,TGTGCCAGCATCCCCGCGGCGGGGGTATCTGAAGCTTTCTTT
TRBJ1-2,.,once,TRBV24-1,CATSDPADYGYTF,TGTGCCACCAGTGATCCGGCGGACTATGGCTACACCTTC
TRBJ1-1,.,once,TRBV5-1,CASGTQGNTEAFF,TGCGCCAGCGGCACACAGGGGAACACTGAAGCTTTCTTT
TRBJ1-2,.,.,TRBV14,CASSQETASYGYTF,TGTGCCAGCAGCCAAGAGACAGCTTCCTATGGCTACACCTTC
TRBJ1-1,.,few,TRBV29-1,CSVSRDMNTEAFF,TGCAGCGTCAGCAGGGATATGAACACTGAAGCTTTCTTT
TRBJ1-2,.,few,TRBV19,CASREGTLTNYGYTF,TGTGCCAGTAGGGAGGGAACCCTCACTAACTATGGCTACACCTTC
TRBJ2-7,TRBD2,.,TRBV12-5,CASGLVGASGPIRYF,TGTGCTAGTGGTTTGGTAGGCGCTAGCGGGCCGATCCGGTACTTC
TRBJ1-6,.,.,TRBV3-1/TRBV3-2,CASSPTRGGPLHF,TGTGCCAGCAGCCCCACTAGAGGAGGTCCCCTCCACTTT
TRBJ1-5,.,.,TRBV28,CASSFRGGSNQPQHF,TGTGCCAGCAGTTTCAGGGGAGGGAGCAATCAGCCCCAGCATTTT
TRBJ2-7,TRBD1,.,TRBV6-5,CASSVGQGLTYEQYF,TGTGCCAGCAGCGTGGGACAGGGACTAACCTACGAGCAGTACTTC
TRBJ2-6,TRBD2,.,TRBV7-6,CASSLAASGAGANVLTF,TGTGCCAGCAGCTTAGCGGCTAGCGGGGCTGGGGCCAACGTCCTGACTTTC
TRBJ2-3,TRBD2,.,TRBV4-2,CASSQEVAGGRGADTQYF,TGTGCCAGCAGCCAAGAGGTAGCGGGGGGGCGAGGCGCAGATACGCAGTATTTT
TRBJ2-1,TRBD2,.,TRBV3-1/TRBV3-2,CASSQDVPSGGACNEQFF,TGTGCCAGCAGCCAAGATGTGCCTAGCGGGGGGGCATGCAATGAGCAGTTCTTC
TRBJ1-1,TRBD1,once,TRBV24-1,CATSDGDSEAFF,TGTGCCACCAGTGATGGGGACAGTGAAGCTTTCTTT
TRBJ1-6,.,.,TRBV5-1,CASSLATGSQSPLHF,TGCGCCAGCAGCTTGGCCACAGGCAGCCAGTCACCCCTCCACTTT
TRBJ2-7,.,once,TRBV5-1,CASSLEGGSYEQYF,TGCGCCAGCAGCTTGGAGGGCGGGTCCTACGAGCAGTACTTC
TRBJ1-5,.,.,TRBV5-6,CASSLYLSNQPQHF,TGTGCCAGCAGCTTGTATCTTAGCAATCAGCCCCAGCATTTT
TRBJ2-6,.,.,TRBV9,CASSATVSGANVLTF,TGTGCCAGCAGCGCGACAGTCTCGGGGGCCAACGTCCTGACTTTC
TRBJ1-1,.,.,TRBV5-6,CASSFSVNTEAFF,TGTGCCAGCAGCTTCAGTGTGAACACTGAAGCTTTCTTT
TRBJ2-5,TRBD1,.,TRBV29-1,CSVGRDRGRGETQYF,TGCAGCGTTGGACGGGACAGGGGGCGAGGGGAGACCCAGTACTTC
TRBJ1-4,TRBD1,.,TRBV7-8,CASSRRQGATNEKLFF,TGTGCCAGCAGTCGAAGACAGGGGGCCACTAATGAAAAACTGTTTTTT
TRBJ2-1,.,.,TRBV7-2,CASSLFWGVDEQFF,TGTGCCAGCAGCTTATTTTGGGGAGTGGATGAGCAGTTCTTC
TRBJ2-3,.,.,TRBV30,CAWDIWTADGTDTQYF,TGTGCCTGGGACATCTGGACAGCCGATGGCACAGATACGCAGTATTTT
TRBJ1-2,TRBD1,.,TRBV19,CASSRLLTGGYGYTF,TGTGCCAGTAGTAGGCTCCTAACAGGGGGTTATGGCTACACCTTC
TRBJ1-5,TRBD1,.,TRBV28,CASSLYRDRGHGRSNQPQHF,TGTGCCAGCAGTTTATATCGGGACAGGGGGCACGGTAGGAGCAATCAGCCCCAGCATTTT
TRBJ1-1,.,once,TRBV10-3,CAISRGSMNTEAFF,TGTGCCATCAGTAGGGGGAGCATGAACACTGAAGCTTTCTTT
TRBJ1-6,.,.,TRBV30,CAWTGQFNSPLHF,TGTGCCTGGACAGGACAATTTAATTCACCCCTCCACTTT
TRBJ1-1,TRBD1,.,TRBV6-5,CASSQSGGTEAFF,TGTGCCAGCAGTCAATCAGGGGGCACTGAAGCTTTCTTT
TRBJ2-7,.,.,TRBV23-1,CASLPYEQYF,TGCGCAAGCCTCCCCTACGAGCAGTACTTC
TRBJ1-2,TRBD1,once,TRBV6-6,CASSYYGTAYGYTF,TGTGCCAGCAGTTACTACGGGACAGCCTATGGCTACACCTTC
TRBJ1-2,TRBD1,.,TRBV27,CASSPRDSNYGYTF,TGTGCCAGCAGTCCTAGGGACAGTAACTATGGCTACACCTTC
TRBJ1-2,TRBD1,once,TRBV24-1,CATAPMDREVNYGYTF,TGTGCCACCGCACCCATGGACAGGGAGGTTAACTATGGCTACACCTTC
TRBJ1-4,TRBD1,.,TRBV27,CASSSGTGLREKLFF,TGTGCCAGCAGTTCGGGGACAGGGCTGCGGGAAAAACTGTTTTTT
TRBJ1-2,.,.,TRBV30,CAWSVQNTLLYGYTF,TGTGCCTGGAGTGTACAGAACACCTTACTCTATGGCTACACCTTC
TRBJ2-2,.,.,TRBV10-2,CASSAGVAGELFF,TGCGCCAGCAGTGCAGGGGTGGCCGGGGAGCTGTTTTTT
TRBJ2-6,.,.,TRBV25-1,CASSGRTGANVLTF,TGTGCCAGCAGTGGCAGGACTGGGGCCAACGTCCTGACTTTC
TRBJ1-2,.,.,TRBV4-1,CASSQAPPLYGYTF,TGCGCCAGCAGCCAAGCACCGCCCCTATATGGCTACACCTTC